This TCR beta chain is drawn from a study of blood T cell repertoires in COVID-19. Overall study context: Material from acute and convalescent COVID-19 was sourced from the United States, Italy and Spain.

As originally analysed: Estimated nucleated cell counts came from reference gene primer amplification. TCRdb keeps only in-frame clones here, not all; method: immunoSEQ multiplex PCR. V and J calls plus clone size are reproduced from that table; the DNA served to infer D and trimming. Of under 250,000 clones listed, 80% to 90% are singletons. CDR3 length equals 14 residues. The germline gives CDR1 SEHNR, CDR2 FQNEAQ (reference sequence). V dropped 6 bases and J dropped 0 bases, with 9 bases sitting between them. This TCR was recovered from a woman in her fifties or sixties with acute or convalescent COVID-19. The sample consisted of peripheral blood. The chain is built from TRBV7-9 and TRBJ1-5; D is ambiguous. As DNA, the CDR3 is TGTGCCAGCAGTCCAGGTAGTAGCAATCAGCCCCAGCATTTT. It is translated as CASSPGSSNQPQHF.